This T cell receptor (beta chain) appears in the sequencing data of a study of siplizumab effects on memory and regulatory T cells. The protocol was immunoSEQ multiplex PCR, while the TCRdb copy is restricted to in-frame clones and leaves out a portion. The data hold tens of thousands of clones, with over 75% observed a single time. The germline V and J ends were trimmed by 6 bases and 5 bases, with 8 bases remaining between them. Germline values: CDR1 MDHEN, CDR2 SYDVKM. The CDR3 sequence is 11 residues long. The sample consisted of Tregs sorted from blood. The genes are TRBV28 and TRBJ2-7; D is undetermined. The TCR originated in a human donor in good health. The CDR3 sequence is CASRKRNEQYF. CDR3 nucleotide sequence: TGTGCCAGCAGAAAAAGAAACGAGCAGTACTTC. The full variable domain, rest sourced from reference TRBV28 and TRBJ2-7, is DVKVTQSSRYLVKRTGEKVFLECVQDMDHENMFWYRQDPGLGLRLIYFSYDVKMKEKGDIPEGYSVSREKKERFSLILESASTNQTSMYLCASRKRNEQYFGPGTRLTVT.